Listed below are T cell receptor beta chains from one sample, sequenced in a study of molecular identifiers for immune sequencing clone quantification. TCRdb itself ran the PCR reads through MiXCR, one entry per CDR3 protein. The sample has hundreds of thousands of distinct CDR3 sequences, 25% seen once; the top ten hold 0.78%. The sequenced sample consisted of naive CD8+ T cells from blood, with Jurkat cell RNA spiked in. The origin of the receptors is a human donor in good health. Some libraries in this study had Jurkat cell RNA spiked in. CDR3s leave out the opening cysteine and the closing phenylalanine or tryptophan. Size tells how often a clone was seen (once, few, many) or the class of an expanded clone, and some rows leave it out.

V	J	size	CDR3
TRBV6-4	TRBJ2-1	.	ASSDSGGGEQF
TRBV9	TRBJ2-3	many	ASSVVGTTSTDTQY
TRBV9	TRBJ1-1	many	ASSVEGVTEAF
TRBV27	TRBJ2-1	few	ASSLLAGEDEQF
TRBV4-1	TRBJ2-7	.	ASSQEPVTYSYEQY
TRBV4-1	TRBJ1-1	many	ASSLDLLAAEAF
TRBV7-6	TRBJ1-1	many	ASSLDMGTGGRMNTEAF
TRBV29-1	TRBJ1-1	many	SVGPMVLNTEAF
TRBV27	TRBJ1-5	few	ASRPQGRLNQPQH
TRBV5-6	TRBJ1-1	many	ASSLLGGEAF
TRBV29-1	TRBJ1-1	many	SVEGDRDGYNTEAF
TRBV7-9	TRBJ1-1	.	ASSPEVMNTEAF
TRBV4-1	TRBJ2-3	.	ASSQGSGGGTDTQY
TRBV6-2/TRBV6-3	TRBJ2-7	many	ASSYPLGQQREQY
TRBV6-5	TRBJ2-3	few	ASSGTLGDTQY
TRBV6-6	TRBJ2-7	.	ASSYNREQY
TRBV11-2	TRBJ2-3	.	ASSFNPD
TRBV19	TRBJ1-1	few	ASSMGRTGKTEAF
TRBV12-3/TRBV12-4	TRBJ2-3	many	ASSFSLAGSTDTQY
TRBV4-3	TRBJ2-7	many	ASSQDPTGRYEQY
TRBV4-1	TRBJ2-7	.	ASSQAQLAGGYEQY
TRBV27	TRBJ2-7	many	ASSHAGHEQY
TRBV5-1	TRBJ2-7	many	ASSLGVLNYEQY